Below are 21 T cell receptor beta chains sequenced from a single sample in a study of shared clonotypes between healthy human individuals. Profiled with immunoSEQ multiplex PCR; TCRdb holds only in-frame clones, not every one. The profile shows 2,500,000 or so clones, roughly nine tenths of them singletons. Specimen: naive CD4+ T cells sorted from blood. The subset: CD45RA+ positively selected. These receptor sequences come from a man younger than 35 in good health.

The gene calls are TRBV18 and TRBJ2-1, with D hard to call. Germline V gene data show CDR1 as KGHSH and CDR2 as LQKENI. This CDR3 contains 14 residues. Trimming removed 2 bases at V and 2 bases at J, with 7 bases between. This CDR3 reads CASSPGVTYNEQFF. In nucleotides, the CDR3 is TGTGCCAGCTCACCAGGGGTGACCTACAATGAGCAGTTCTTC.

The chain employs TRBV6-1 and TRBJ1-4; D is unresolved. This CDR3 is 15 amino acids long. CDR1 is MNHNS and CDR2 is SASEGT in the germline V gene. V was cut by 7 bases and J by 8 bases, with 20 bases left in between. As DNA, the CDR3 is TGTGCCAGCATTGGGAGAGGATCCCTGGGGGAAAAACTGTTTTTT. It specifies CASIGRGSLGEKLFF.

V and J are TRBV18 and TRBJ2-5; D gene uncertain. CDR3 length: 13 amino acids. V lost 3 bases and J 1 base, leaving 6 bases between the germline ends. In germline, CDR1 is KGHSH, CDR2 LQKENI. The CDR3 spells CASSPNFQETQYF. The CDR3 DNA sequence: TGTGCCAGCTCACCTAACTTCCAAGAGACCCAGTACTTC.

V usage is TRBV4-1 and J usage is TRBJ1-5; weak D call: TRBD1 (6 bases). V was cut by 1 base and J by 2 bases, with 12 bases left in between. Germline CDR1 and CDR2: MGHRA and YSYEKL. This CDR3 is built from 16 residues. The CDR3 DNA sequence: TGCGCCAGCAGCCAAGTACAGGGAGGCGGCAATCAGCCCCAGCATTTT. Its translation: CASSQVQGGGNQPQHF.

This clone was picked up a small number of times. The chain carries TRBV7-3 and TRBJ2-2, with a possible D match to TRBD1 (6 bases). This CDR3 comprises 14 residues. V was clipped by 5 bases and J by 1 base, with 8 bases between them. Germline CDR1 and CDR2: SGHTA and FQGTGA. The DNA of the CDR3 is TGTGCCAGCAGCCAGGGACAGAACACCGGGGAGCTGTTTTTT. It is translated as CASSQGQNTGELFF.

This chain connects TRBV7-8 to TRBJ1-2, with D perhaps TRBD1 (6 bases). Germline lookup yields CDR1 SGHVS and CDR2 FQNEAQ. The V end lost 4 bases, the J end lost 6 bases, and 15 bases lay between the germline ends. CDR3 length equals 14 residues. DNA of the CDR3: TGTGCCAGCAGCTCACAGGGTTATACGGATGGCTACACCTTC. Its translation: CASSSQGYTDGYTF.

Written as DNA, the CDR3 is TGCACCAGCAGCCGCGGCTCTGGAAACACCATATATTTT. Its protein is CTSSRGSGNTIYF. This chain uses TRBV1 with TRBJ1-3. TRBV1 is an annotated pseudogene. The CDR3 is made up of 13 amino acids.

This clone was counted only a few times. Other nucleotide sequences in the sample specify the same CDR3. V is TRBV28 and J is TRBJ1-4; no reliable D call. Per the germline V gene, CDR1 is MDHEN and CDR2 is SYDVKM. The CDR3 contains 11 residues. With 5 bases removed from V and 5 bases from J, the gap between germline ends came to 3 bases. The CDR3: CASSANEKLFF. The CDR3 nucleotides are TGTGCCAGCAGTGCCAATGAAAAACTGTTTTTT.

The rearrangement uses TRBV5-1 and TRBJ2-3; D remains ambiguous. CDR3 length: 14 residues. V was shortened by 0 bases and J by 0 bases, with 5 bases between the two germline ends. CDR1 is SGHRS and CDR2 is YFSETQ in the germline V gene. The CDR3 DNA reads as TGCGCCAGCAGCTTGGCCCGTAGCACAGATACGCAGTATTTT. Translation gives CASSLARSTDTQYF.

The CDR3: CASSHTGVGTGELFF. The CDR3 DNA reads as TGTGCCAGCAGTCACACAGGGGTAGGCACCGGGGAGCTGTTTTTT. This sequence joins TRBV6-6 and TRBJ2-2; 7 bases align to TRBD1. V was clipped by 5 bases and J by 4 bases; unmatched bases: 7. This CDR3 has 15 amino acids. In germline, CDR1 is MNHNY, CDR2 SVGAGI (reference sequence).

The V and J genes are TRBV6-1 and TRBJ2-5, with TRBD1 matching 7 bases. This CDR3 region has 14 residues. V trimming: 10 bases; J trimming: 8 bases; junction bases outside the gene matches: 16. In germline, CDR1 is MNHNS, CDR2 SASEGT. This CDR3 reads CATTETGQYLTQYF. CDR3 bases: TGTGCCACCACCGAGACGGGACAGTATCTAACCCAGTACTTC.

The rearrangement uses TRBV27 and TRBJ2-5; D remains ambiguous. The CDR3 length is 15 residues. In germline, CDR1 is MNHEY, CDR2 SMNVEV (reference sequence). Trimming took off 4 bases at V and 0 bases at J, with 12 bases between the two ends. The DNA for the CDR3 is TGTGCCAGCAGTTCGTGGACGTTCAACCAAGAGACCCAGTACTTC. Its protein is CASSSWTFNQETQYF.

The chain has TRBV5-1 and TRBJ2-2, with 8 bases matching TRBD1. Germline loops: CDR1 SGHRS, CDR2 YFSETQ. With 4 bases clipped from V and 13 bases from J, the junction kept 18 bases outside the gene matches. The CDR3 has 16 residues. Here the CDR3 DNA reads TGCGCCAGCAGCCGGACAGGGATCGGGGTGGTGGCGGCGCTGTTTTTT. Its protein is CASSRTGIGVVAALFF.

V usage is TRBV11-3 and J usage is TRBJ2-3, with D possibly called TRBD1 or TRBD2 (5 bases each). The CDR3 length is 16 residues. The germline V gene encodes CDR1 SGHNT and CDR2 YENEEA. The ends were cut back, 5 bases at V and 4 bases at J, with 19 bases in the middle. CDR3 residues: CASSQGGRGGADTQYF. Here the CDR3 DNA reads TGTGCCAGCAGCCAAGGAGGAAGGGGTGGGGCAGATACGCAGTATTTT.

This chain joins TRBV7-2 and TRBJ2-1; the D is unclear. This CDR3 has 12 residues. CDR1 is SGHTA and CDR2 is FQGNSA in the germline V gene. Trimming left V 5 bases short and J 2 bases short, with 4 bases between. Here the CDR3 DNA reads TGTGCCAGCAGCCGGACCTACAATGAGCAGTTCTTC. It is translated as CASSRTYNEQFF.

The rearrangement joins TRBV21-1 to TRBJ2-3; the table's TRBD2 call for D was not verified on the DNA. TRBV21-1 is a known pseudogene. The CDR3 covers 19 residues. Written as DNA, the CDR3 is TGTGCCAGCAGCAAAGCGCTTTTAGACGCGGGGCAAAGCACAGATACGCAGTATTTT. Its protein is CASSKALLDAGQSTDTQYF.

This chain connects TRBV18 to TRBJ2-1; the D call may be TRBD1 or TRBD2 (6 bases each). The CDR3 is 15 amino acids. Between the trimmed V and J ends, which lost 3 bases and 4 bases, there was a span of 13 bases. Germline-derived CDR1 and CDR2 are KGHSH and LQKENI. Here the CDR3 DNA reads TGTGCCAGCTCACCCAGACAGGCGGGATACAATGAGCAGTTCTTC. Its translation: CASSPRQAGYNEQFF. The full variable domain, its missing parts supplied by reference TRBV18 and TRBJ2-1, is NAGVMQNPRHLVRRRGQEARLRCSPMKGHSHVYWYRQLPEEGLKFMVYLQKENIIDESGMPKERFSAEFPKEGPSILRIQQVVRGDSAAYFCASSPRQAGYNEQFFGPGTRLTVL.

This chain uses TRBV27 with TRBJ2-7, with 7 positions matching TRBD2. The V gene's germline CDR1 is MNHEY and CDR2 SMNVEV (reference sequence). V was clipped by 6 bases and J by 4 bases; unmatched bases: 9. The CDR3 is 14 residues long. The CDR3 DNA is TGTGCCAGCAGCTTAGTAGCGGGTAGTTACGAGCAGTACTTC. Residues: CASSLVAGSYEQYF.

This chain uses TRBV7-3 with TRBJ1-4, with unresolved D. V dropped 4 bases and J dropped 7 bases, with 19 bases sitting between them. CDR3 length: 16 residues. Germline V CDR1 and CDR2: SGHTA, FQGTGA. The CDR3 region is CASSSRLLGKFEKLFF. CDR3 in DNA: TGTGCCAGCAGCTCCCGCCTGTTGGGAAAATTTGAAAAACTGTTTTTT.

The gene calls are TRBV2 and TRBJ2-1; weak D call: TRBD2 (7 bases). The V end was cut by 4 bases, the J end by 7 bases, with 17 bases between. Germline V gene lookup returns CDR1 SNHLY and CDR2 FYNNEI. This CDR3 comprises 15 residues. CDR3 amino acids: CASSVAAGEGNEQFF. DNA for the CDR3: TGTGCCAGCAGTGTAGCCGCAGGGGAGGGAAATGAGCAGTTCTTC.

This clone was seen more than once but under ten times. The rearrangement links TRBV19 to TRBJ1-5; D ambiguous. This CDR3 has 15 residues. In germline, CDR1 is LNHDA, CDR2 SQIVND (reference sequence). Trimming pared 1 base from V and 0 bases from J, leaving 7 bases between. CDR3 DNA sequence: TGTGCCAGTAGTATAGCCCAGAATAGCAATCAGCCCCAGCATTTT. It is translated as CASSIAQNSNQPQHF.